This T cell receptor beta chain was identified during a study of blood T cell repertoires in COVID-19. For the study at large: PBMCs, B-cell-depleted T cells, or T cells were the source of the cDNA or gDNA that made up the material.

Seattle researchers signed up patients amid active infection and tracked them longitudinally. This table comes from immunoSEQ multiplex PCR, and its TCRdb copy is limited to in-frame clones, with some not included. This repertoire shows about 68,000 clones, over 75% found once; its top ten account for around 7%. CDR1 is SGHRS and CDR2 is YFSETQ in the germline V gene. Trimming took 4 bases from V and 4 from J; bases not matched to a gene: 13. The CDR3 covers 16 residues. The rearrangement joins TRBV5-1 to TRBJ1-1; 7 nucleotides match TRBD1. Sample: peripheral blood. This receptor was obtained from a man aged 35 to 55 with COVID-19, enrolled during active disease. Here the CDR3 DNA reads TGCGCCAGCAGCCGCGGGACAGTAGAGGATGGCACTGAAGCTTTCTTT. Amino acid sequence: CASSRGTVEDGTEAFF.